This T cell receptor (beta chain) was recovered during a study of Graves' ophthalmopathy and Graves' hyperthyroidism. The authors amplified TCR beta CDR3 regions from RNA transcripts. A first-round RT-PCR used HTBI primers, followed by a second-round multiplex PCR. One entry per CDR3 protein results from TCRdb running MiXCR on the multiplex PCR reads. The repertoire holds approximately 210,000 distinct CDR3 sequences, with 25% to 35% as singletons. The CDR3 consists of 15 residues. Trimming left V 4 bases short and J 4 bases short, with 16 bases between. Germline values: CDR1 MNHNS, CDR2 SASEGT. The chain uses TRBV6-1 and TRBJ1-2, with D perhaps matching TRBD1 (5 bases). This clonotype was sampled from a man between 45 and 60 years old with Graves' ophthalmopathy. Sequenced input: peripheral blood. The CDR3 coding sequence is TGTGCCAGCAGTGGGGGATCGGACACGACCTATGGCTACACCTTC. As protein: CASSGGSDTTYGYTF.